This TCR beta chain was obtained from a study of cytomegalovirus exposure and HLA in healthy donors. This PCR relied on a set of 60 Vbeta primers and 13 Jbeta primers. The repertoire was sequenced with immunoSEQ multiplex PCR; TCRdb's copy has only in-frame clones and lacks some. The data contain around 180,000 clones, around four fifths of them singletons. Findings and limits, study-wide: By a later analysis, the bulk of CMV-associated TCR beta chains appeared HLA-restricted.

Trimming removed 4 bases at V and 2 bases at J, with 11 bases between. Germline V gene data show CDR1 as LGHNA and CDR2 as YNFKEQ. The CDR3 contains 14 residues. About this clone: The antigen is unknown.

The genes are TRBV4-2 and TRBJ1-1, with D perhaps matching TRBD1 (5 bases). The sequence was collected from a girl aged 10-17 years in good health and CMV-seropositive. Input material: PBMCs. The CDR3 region is CASSPQEINTEAFF. As DNA, the CDR3 is TGTGCCAGCAGCCCACAGGAGATTAACACTGAAGCTTTCTTT.